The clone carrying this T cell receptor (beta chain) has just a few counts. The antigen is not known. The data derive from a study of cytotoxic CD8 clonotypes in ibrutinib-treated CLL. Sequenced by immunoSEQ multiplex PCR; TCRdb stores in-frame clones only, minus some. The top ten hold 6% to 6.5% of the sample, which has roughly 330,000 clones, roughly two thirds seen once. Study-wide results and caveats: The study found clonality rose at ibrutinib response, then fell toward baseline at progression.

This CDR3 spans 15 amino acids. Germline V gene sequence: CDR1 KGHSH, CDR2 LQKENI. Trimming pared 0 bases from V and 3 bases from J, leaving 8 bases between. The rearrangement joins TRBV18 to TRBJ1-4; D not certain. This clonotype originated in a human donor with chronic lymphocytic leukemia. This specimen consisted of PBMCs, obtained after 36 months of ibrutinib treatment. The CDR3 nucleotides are TGTGCCAGCTCACCACCGGATGGGCCTAATGAAAAACTGTTTTTT. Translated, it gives CASSPPDGPNEKLFF.